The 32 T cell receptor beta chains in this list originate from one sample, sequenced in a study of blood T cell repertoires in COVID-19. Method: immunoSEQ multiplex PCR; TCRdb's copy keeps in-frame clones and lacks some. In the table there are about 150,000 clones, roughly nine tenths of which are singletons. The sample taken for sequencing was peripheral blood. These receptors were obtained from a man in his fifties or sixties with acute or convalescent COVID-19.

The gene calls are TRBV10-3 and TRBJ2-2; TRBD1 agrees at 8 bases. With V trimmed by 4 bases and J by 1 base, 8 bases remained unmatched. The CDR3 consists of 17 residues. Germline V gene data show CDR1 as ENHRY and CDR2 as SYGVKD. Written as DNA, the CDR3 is TGTGCCATCAGTGGGAGACAGGGGCGTCAGAACACCGGGGAGCTGTTTTTT. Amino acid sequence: CAISGRQGRQNTGELFF.

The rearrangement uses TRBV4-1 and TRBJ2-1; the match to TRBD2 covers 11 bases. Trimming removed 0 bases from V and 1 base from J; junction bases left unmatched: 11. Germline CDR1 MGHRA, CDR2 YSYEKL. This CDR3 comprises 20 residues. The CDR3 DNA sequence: TGCGCCAGCAGCCAAGATGTGGGTAGCGGGAGGGCCAATTCCTACAATGAGCAGTTCTTC. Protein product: CASSQDVGSGRANSYNEQFF.

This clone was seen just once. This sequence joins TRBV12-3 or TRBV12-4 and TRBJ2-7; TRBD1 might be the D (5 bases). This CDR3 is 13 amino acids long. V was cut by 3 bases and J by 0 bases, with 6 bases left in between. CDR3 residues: CASSLTDSYEQYF. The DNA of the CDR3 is TGTGCCAGCAGTTTGACAGACTCCTACGAGCAGTACTTC.

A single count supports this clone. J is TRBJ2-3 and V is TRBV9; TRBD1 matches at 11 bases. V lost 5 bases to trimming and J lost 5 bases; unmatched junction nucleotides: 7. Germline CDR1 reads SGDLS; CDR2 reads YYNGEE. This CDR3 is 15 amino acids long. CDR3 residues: CASSPGQGVGDTQYF. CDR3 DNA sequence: TGTGCCAGCAGTCCGGGACAGGGGGTAGGAGATACGCAGTATTTT.

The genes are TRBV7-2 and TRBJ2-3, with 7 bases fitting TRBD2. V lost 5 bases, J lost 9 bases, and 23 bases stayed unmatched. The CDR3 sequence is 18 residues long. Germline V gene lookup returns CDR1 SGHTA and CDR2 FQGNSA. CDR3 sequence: CASSPGWTVRALGGTQYF. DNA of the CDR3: TGTGCCAGCAGCCCCGGCTGGACTGTCCGCGCGTTGGGAGGGACGCAGTATTTT.

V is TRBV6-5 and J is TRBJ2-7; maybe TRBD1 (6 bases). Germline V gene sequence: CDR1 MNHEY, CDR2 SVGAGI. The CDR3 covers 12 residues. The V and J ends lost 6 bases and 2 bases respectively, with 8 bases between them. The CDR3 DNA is TGTGCCAGCAGGGGACAAACCTACGAGCAGTACGTC. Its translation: CASRGQTYEQYV.

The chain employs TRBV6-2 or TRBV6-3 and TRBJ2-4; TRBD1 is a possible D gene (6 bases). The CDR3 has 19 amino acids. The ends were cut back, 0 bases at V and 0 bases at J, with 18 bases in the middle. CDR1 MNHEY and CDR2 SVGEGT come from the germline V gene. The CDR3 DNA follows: TGTGCCAGCAGTTACTCCGGGACACACGAGTCCCTAGCCAAAAACATTCAGTACTTC. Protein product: CASSYSGTHESLAKNIQYF.

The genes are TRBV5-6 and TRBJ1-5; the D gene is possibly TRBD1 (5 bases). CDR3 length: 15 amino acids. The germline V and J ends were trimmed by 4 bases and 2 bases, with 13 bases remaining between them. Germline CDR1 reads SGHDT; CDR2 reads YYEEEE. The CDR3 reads CASSHGGGGNQPQHF. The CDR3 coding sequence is TGTGCCAGCAGCCATGGGGGGGGAGGCAATCAGCCCCAGCATTTT.

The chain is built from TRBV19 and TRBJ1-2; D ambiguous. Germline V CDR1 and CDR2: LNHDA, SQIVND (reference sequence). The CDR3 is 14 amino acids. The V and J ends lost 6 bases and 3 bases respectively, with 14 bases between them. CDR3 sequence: CASRTGGSYYGYTF. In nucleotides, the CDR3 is TGTGCCAGTAGGACCGGCGGGAGTTACTATGGCTACACCTTC.

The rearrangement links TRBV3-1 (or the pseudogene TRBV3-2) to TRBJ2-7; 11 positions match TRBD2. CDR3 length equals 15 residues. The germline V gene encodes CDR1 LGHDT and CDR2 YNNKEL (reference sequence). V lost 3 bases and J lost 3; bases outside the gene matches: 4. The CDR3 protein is CASSHRLAGYYEQYV. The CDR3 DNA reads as TGTGCCAGCAGCCACCGACTAGCGGGGTACTACGAGCAGTACGTC.

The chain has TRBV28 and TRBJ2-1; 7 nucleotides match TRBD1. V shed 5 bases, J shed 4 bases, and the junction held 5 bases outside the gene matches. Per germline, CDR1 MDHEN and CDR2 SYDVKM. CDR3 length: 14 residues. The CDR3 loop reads CASSLGTEYNEQFF. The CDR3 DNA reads TGTGCCAGCAGTCTGGGGACAGAATACAATGAGCAGTTCTTC. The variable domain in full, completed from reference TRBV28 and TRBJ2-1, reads DVKVTQSSRYLVKRTGEKVFLECVQDMDHENMFWYRQDPGLGLRLIYFSYDVKMKEKGDIPEGYSVSREKKERFSLILESASTNQTSMYLCASSLGTEYNEQFFGPGTRLTVL.

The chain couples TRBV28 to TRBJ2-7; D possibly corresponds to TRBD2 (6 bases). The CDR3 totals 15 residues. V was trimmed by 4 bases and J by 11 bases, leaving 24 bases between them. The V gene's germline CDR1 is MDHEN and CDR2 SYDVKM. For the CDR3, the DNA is TGTGCCAGCAGTTGGAGGGGTGCCGGGTCGGGGATGAAGTACGTC. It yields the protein CASSWRGAGSGMKYV.

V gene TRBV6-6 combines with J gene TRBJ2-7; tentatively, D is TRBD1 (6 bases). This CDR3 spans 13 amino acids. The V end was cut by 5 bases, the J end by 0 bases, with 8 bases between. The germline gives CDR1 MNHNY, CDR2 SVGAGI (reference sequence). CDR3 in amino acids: CASSEGDSYEQYF. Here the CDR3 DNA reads TGTGCCAGCAGTGAGGGGGACTCCTACGAGCAGTACTTC.

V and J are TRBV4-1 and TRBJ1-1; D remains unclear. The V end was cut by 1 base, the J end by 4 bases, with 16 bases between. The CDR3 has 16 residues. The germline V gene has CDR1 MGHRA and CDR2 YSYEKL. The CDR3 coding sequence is TGCGCCAGCAGCCAAGGTATGGCTCAGTTTTTCACTGAAGCTTTCTTT. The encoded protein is CASSQGMAQFFTEAFF.

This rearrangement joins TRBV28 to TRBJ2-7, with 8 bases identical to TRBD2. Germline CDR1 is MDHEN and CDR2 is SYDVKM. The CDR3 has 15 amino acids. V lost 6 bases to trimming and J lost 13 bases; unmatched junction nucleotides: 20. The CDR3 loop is CASSHLAGPVRSNYF. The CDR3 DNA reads TGTGCCAGCAGCCACTTAGCGGGACCCGTACGATCGAATTACTTC.

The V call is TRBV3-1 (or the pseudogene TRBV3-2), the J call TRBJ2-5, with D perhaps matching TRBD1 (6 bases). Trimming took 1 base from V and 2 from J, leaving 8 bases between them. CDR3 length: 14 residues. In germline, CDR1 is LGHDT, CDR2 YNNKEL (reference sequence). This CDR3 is CASSQVTGQETQYF. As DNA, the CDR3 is TGTGCCAGCAGCCAAGTTACAGGGCAAGAGACCCAGTACTTC.

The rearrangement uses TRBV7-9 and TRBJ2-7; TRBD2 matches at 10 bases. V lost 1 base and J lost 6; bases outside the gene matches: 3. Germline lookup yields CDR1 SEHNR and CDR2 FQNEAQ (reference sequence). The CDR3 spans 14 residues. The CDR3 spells CASSLGLAGVEQYF. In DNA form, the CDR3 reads TGTGCCAGCAGCTTAGGGCTAGCGGGAGTCGAGCAGTACTTC. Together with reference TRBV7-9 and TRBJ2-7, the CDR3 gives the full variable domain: DTGVSQNPRHKITKRGQNVTFRCDPISEHNRLYWYRQTLGQGPEFLTYFQNEAQLEKSRLLSDRFSAERPKGSFSTLEIQRTEQGDSAMYLCASSLGLAGVEQYFGPGTRLTVT.

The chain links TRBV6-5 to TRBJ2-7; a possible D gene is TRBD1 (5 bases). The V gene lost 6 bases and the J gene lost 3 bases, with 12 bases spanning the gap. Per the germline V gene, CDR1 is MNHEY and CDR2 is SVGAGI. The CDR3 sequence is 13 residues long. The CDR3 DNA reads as TGTGCCAGCAGATCCCTGGACAACTACGAGCAGTACGTC. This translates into CASRSLDNYEQYV.

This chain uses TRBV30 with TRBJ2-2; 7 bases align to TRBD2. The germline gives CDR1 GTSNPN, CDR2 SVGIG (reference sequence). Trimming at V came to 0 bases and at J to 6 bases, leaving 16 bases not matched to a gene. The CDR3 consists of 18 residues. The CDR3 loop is CAWSVWSWSRGRAGELFF. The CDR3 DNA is TGTGCCTGGAGTGTATGGTCTTGGTCTCGCGGGAGAGCCGGGGAGCTGTTTTTT. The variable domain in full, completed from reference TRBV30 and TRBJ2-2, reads SQTIHQWPATLVQPVGSPLSLECTVEGTSNPNLYWYRQAAGRGLQLLFYSVGIGQISSEVPQNLSASRPQDRQFILSSKKLLLSDSGFYLCAWSVWSWSRGRAGELFFGEGSRLTVL.

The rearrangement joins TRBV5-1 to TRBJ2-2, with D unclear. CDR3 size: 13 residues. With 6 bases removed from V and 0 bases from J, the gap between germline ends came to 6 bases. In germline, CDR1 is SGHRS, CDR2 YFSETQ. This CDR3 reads CASTRSNTGELFF. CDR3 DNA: TGCGCCAGCACTCGGTCGAACACCGGGGAGCTGTTTTTT.

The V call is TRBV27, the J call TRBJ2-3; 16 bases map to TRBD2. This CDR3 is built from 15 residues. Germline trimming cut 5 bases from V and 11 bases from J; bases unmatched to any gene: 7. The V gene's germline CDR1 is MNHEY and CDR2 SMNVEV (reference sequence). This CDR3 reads CASSLGTSGRAEQYF. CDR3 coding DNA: TGTGCCAGCAGTCTCGGGACTAGCGGGAGGGCCGAGCAGTATTTT.

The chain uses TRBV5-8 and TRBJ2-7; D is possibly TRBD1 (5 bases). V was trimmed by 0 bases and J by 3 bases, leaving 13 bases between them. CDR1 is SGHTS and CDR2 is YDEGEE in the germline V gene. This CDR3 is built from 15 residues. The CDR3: CASSLDWGANYEQYF. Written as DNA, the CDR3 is TGTGCCAGCAGCTTGGATTGGGGCGCCAACTACGAGCAGTACTTC. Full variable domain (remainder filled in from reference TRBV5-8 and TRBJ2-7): EAGVTQSPTHLIKTRGQQATLRCSPISGHTSVYWYQQALGLGLQFLLWYDEGEERNRGNFPPRFSGRQFPNYSSELNVNALELEDSALYLCASSLDWGANYEQYFGPGTRLTVT.

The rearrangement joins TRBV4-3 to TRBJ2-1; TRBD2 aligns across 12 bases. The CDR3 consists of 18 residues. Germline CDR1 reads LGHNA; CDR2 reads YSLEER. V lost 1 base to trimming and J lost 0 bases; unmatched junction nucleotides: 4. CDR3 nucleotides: TGCGCCAGCAGCCAAGTCCTAGCGGGGGGGAGCTCCTACAATGAGCAGTTCTTC. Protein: CASSQVLAGGSSYNEQFF.

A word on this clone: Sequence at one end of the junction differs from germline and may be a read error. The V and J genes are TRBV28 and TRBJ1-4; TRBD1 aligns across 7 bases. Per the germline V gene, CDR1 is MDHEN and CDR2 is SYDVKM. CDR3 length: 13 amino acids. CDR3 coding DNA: TGTGCCAGCAGTTTACCTGACAGACAGGGAAGGGTTTTT. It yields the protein CASSLPDRQGRVF.

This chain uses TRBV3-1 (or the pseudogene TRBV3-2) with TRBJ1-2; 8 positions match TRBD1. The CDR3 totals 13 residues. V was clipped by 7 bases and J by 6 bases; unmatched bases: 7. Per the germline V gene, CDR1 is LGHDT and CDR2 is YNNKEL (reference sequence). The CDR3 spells CASTRTGNHGYTF. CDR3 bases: TGTGCCAGCACTAGGACAGGGAACCATGGCTACACCTTC.

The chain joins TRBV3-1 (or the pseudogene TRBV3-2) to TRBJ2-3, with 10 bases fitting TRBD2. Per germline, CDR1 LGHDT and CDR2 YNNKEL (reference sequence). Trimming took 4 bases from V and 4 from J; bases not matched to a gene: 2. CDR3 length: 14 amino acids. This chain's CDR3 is CASSPSGSSDTQYF. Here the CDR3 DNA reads TGTGCCAGCAGCCCTAGCGGGAGTTCAGATACGCAGTATTTT.

As DNA, the CDR3 is TGTGCCAGCAGCACTGGGACTAGCGGACAGTGGTACGAGCAGTACTTC. Its translation is CASSTGTSGQWYEQYF. The V gene is TRBV5-6, the J gene TRBJ2-7, with 11 bases matching TRBD2. The J segment lost 4 bases and the V segment lost 4 bases, leaving 10 bases of the junction unmatched. Germline loops: CDR1 SGHDT, CDR2 YYEEEE. The CDR3 has 16 residues.

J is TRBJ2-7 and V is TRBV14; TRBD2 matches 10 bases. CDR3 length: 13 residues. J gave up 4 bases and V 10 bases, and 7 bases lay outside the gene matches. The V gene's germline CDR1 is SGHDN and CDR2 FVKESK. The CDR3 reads CAIMTSGLYEQYF. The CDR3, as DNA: TGTGCCATCATGACTAGCGGGTTATACGAGCAGTACTTC. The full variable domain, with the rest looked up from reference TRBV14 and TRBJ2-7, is EAGVTQFPSHSVIEKGQTVTLRCDPISGHDNLYWYRRVMGKEIKFLLHFVKESKQDESGMPNNRFLAERTGGTYSTLKVQPAELEDSGVYFCAIMTSGLYEQYFGPGTRLTVT.

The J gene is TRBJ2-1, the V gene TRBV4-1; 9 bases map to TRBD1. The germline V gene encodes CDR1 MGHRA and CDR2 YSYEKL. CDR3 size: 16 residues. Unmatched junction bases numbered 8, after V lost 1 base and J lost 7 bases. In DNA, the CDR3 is TGCGCCAGCAGCCAAGGGGGGGACAGGGATCGGAATGAGCAGTTCTTC. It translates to CASSQGGDRDRNEQFF.

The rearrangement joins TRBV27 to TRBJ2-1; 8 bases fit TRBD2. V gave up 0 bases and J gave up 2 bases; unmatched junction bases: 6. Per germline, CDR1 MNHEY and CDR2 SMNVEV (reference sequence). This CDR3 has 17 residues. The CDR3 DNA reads TGTGCCAGCAGTTTATCTGTGGGACTAGTTGCCTACAATGAGCAGTTCTTC. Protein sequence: CASSLSVGLVAYNEQFF.

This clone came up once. The CDR3 DNA reads as TGCGCCAGCAGTGATTGGACTAGCGGGATCTCCTACGAGCAGTACTTC. It yields the protein CASSDWTSGISYEQYF. The V and J genes are TRBV10-1 and TRBJ2-7, with 12 bases fitting TRBD2. Germline V gene data show CDR1 as WNHNN and CDR2 as SYGVQD (reference sequence). There are 16 residues in the CDR3. Trimming took 3 bases from V and 0 from J; bases not matched to a gene: 3.

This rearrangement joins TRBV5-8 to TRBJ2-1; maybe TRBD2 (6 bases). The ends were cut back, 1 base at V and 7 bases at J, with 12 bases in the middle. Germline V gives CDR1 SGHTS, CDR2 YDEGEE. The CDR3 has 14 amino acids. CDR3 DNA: TGTGCCAGCAGCTTGTATCGGGAGCGGAATGAGCAGTTCTTC. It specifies CASSLYRERNEQFF.